This TCR beta chain was documented in a study of blood T cell repertoires in COVID-19. About the research overall: Some COVID-19 samples were acute and others convalescent; all came from the United States, Italy and Spain. The analysed material was cDNA or gDNA that came from T cells, B-cell-depleted T cells, or PBMCs.

In the original processing: By means of reference gene primer amplification, nucleated cell counts were estimated. Here immunoSEQ multiplex PCR was the method, and the copy in TCRdb shows in-frame clones only, minus some. That table furnishes V, J and clone size, whereas the DNA furnished D and trimming. The repertoire holds 90,000 to 130,000 clones, over 80% seen once, with 0.7% to 0.85% in the top ten. This sequence originates from a woman between 70 and 85 years old with acute or convalescent COVID-19. The sequencing sample was made of peripheral blood.

The CDR3 DNA follows: TGTGCCAGCAGTAGCATAGGGGGTAACACTGAAGCTTTCTTT. It is translated as CASSSIGGNTEAFF. The chain joins TRBV6-2 or TRBV6-3 to TRBJ1-1; D may be TRBD1 (6 bases). Trimming took 5 bases from V and 2 from J, leaving 12 bases between them. Germline V gives CDR1 MNHEY, CDR2 SVGEGT. The CDR3 is 14 amino acids.